This TCR beta chain was retrieved from a study of STAT5B mutations in CD4+ large granular lymphocyte leukemia. This table comes from immunoSEQ multiplex PCR, and its TCRdb copy is limited to in-frame clones, with some not included. The sample includes tens of thousands of clones, approximately 85% of them seen just once. The ends lost 0 bases at V and 7 bases at J; junction bases unmatched: 3. The CDR3 runs 14 residues. From germline, CDR1 is SGDLS and CDR2 YYNGEE. This sequence originates from a human donor in good health. Sequenced: CD4+ T cells from blood buffy coats. The rearrangement links TRBV9 to TRBJ2-1, with TRBD2 matching over 8 bases. As DNA, the CDR3 is TGTGCCAGCAGCGTAGGGGGACTAGTGAATGAGCAGTTCTTC. Translating gives CASSVGGLVNEQFF.